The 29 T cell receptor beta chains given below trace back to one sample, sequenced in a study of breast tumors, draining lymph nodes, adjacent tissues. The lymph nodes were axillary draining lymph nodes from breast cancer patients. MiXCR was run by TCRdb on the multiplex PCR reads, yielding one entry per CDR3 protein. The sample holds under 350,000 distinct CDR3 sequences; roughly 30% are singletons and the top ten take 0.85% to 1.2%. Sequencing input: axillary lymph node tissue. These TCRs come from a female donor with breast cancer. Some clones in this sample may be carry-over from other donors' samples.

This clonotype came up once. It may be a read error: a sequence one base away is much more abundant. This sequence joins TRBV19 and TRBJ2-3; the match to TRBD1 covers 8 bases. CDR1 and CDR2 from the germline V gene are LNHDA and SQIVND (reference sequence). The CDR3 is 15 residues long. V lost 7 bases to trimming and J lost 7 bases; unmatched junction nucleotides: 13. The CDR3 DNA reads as TGTGCCAGTAATATGAACCGGGACAGGTCTAATACGCAGTATTTT. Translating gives CASNMNRDRSNTQYF.

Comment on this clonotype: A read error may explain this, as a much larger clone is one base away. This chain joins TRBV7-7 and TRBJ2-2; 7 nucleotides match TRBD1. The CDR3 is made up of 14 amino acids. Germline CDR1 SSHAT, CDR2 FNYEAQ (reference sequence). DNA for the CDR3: TGTGCTAGCAGCTCGTTACAGGGGACCGGGGAGCTGTTTTTT. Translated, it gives CASSSLQGTGELFF.

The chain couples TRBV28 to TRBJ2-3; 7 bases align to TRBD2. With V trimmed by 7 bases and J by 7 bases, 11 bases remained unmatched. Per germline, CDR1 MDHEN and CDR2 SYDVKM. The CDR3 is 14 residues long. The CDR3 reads CASTSPGLKHTQYF. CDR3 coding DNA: TGTGCCAGCACTTCACCGGGACTAAAACATACGCAGTATTTT.

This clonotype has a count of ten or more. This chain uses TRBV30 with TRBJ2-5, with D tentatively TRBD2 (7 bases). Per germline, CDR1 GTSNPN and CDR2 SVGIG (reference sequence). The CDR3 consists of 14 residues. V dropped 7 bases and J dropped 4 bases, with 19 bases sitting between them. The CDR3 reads CASGGGASRETQYF. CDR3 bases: TGTGCCTCTGGGGGGGGGGCTAGCAGAGAGACCCAGTACTTC. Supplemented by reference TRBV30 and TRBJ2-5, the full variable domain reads SQTIHQWPATLVQPVGSPLSLECTVEGTSNPNLYWYRQAAGRGLQLLFYSVGIGQISSEVPQNLSASRPQDRQFILSSKKLLLSDSGFYLCASGGGASRETQYFGPGTRLLVL.

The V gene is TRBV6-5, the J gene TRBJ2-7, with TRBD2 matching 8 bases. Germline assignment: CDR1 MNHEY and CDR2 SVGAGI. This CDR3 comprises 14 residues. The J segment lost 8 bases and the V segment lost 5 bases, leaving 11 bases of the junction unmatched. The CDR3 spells CASSPGTSRSKQYF. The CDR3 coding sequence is TGTGCCAGCAGTCCGGGGACTAGTCGGTCCAAGCAGTACTTC.

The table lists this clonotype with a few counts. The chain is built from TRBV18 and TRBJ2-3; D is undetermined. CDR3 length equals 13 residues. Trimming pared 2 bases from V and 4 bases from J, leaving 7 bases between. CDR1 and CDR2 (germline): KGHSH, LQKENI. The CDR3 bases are TGTGCCAGCTCACCAAGCACGGCAGATACGCAGTATTTT. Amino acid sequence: CASSPSTADTQYF.

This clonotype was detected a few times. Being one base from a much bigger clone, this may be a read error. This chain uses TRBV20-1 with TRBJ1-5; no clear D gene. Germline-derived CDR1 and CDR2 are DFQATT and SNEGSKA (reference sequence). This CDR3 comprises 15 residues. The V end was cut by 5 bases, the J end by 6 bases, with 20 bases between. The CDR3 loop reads CSALGVRGYAQPQHF. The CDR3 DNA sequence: TGCAGTGCTTTGGGTGTCCGGGGTTACGCTCAGCCCCAGCATTTT.

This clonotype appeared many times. DNA of the CDR3: TGCAGTGCTAGAGCGAGCGGGGGATACAGTACCTACGAGCAGTACTTC. Translation gives CSARASGGYSTYEQYF. The V call is TRBV20-1, the J call TRBJ2-7; 8 nucleotides align to TRBD2. The CDR3 extends over 16 amino acids. Unmatched junction bases numbered 10, after V lost 1 base and J lost 2 bases. CDR1 and CDR2 from the germline V gene are DFQATT and SNEGSKA (reference sequence).

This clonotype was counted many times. CDR3 protein: CASSLTRTNEQFF. The CDR3 DNA reads TGTGCCAGCAGCTTGACCAGAACCAATGAGCAGTTCTTC. This sequence joins TRBV5-6 and TRBJ2-1, with unresolved D. Germline lookup yields CDR1 SGHDT and CDR2 YYEEEE. The V end was cut by 1 base, the J end by 6 bases, with 8 bases between. The CDR3 covers 13 residues.

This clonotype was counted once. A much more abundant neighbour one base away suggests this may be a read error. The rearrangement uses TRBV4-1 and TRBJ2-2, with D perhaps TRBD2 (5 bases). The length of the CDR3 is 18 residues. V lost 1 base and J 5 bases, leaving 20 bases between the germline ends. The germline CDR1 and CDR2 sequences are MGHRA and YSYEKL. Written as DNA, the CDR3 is TGCGCCAGCAGCCAAGTTGGCGGGCAGGAGGAAGGGACCGGGGAGCTGTTTTTT. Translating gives CASSQVGGQEEGTGELFF.

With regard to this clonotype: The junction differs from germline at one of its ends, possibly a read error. The CDR3 protein is CGSSLGGTADYEQYF. The DNA of the CDR3 is TGTGGCAGCAGCCTCGGTGGGACTGCAGACTACGAGCAGTACTTC. This chain uses TRBV3-1 with TRBJ2-7; D possibly corresponds to TRBD2 (6 bases). Germline V CDR1 and CDR2: LGHDT, YNNKEL (reference sequence). The CDR3 extends over 15 amino acids.

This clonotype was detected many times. The CDR3 DNA reads TGTGCCAGCAGTTTTGAGAACTTGGAGACCCAGTACTTC. Translated: CASSFENLETQYF. The genes are TRBV12-3 or TRBV12-4 and TRBJ2-5, with D hard to call. The CDR3 contains 13 residues. Trimming stripped 3 bases from V and 5 bases from J, with 10 bases between.

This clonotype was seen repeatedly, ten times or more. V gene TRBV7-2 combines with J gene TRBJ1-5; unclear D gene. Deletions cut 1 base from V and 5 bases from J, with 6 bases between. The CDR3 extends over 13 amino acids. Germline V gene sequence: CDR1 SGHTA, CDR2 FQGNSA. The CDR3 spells CASSLESDQPQHF. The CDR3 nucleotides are TGTGCCAGCAGCTTAGAATCCGATCAGCCCCAGCATTTT.

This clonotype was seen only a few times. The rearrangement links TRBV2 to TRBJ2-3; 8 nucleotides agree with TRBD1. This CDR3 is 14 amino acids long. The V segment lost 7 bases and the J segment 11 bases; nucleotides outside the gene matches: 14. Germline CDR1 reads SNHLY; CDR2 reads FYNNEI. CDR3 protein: CASIGQGNYNEQYF. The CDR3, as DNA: TGTGCCAGCATAGGACAGGGCAACTACAATGAGCAGTATTTT.

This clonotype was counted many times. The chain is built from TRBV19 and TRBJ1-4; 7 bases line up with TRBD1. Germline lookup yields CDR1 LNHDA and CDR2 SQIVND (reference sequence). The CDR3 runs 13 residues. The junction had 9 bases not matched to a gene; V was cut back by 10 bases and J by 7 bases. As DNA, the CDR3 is TGTGCCACCGAGGGGGCGGGAGGTGAAAAACTGTTTTTT. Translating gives CATEGAGGEKLFF.

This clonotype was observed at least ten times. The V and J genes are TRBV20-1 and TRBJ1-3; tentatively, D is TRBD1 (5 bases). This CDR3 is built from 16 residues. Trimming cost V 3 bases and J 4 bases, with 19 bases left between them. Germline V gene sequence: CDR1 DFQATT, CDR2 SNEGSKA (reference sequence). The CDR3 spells CSARGRGGEKGNTIYF. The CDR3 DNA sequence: TGCAGTGCTAGGGGGCGTGGCGGGGAGAAGGGAAACACCATATATTTT.

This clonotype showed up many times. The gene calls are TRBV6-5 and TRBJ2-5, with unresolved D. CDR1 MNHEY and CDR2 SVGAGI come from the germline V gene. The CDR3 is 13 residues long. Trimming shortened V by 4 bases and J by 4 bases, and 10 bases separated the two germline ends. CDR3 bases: TGTGCCAGCAGTTCACTACCCGGAGAGACCCAGTACTTC. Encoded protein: CASSSLPGETQYF.

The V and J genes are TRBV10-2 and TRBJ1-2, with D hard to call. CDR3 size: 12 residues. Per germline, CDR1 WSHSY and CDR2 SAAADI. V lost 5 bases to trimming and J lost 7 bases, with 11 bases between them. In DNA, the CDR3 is TGCGCCAGCAGTCTTTCGGGGTTTGGCTACACCTTC. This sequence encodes CASSLSGFGYTF.

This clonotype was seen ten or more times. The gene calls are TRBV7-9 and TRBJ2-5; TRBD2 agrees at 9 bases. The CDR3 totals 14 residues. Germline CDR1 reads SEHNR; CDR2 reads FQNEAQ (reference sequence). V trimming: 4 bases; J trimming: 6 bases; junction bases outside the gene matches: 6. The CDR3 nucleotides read TGTGCCAGCAGCTATGCGGGAGGGCCTAAGACCCAGTACTTC. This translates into CASSYAGGPKTQYF.

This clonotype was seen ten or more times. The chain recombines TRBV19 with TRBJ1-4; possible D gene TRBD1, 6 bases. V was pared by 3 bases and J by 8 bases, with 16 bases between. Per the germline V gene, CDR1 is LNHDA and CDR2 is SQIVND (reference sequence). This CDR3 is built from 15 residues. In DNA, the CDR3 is TGTGCCAGTAGTATCAAGGGGGGTCTCCCCGAAAAACTGTTTTTT. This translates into CASSIKGGLPEKLFF.

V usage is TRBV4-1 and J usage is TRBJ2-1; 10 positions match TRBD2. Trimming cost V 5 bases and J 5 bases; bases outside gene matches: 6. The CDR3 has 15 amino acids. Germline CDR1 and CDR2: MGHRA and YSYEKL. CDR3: CASSALAGVNNEQFF. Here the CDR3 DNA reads TGCGCCAGCAGCGCCCTAGCGGGAGTCAACAATGAGCAGTTCTTC.

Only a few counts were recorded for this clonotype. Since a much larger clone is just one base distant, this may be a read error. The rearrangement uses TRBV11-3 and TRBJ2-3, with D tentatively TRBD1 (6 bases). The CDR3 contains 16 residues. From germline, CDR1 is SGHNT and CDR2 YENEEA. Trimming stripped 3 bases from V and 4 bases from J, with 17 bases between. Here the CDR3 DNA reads TGTGCCAGCAGCTTGGAAAACAGGGCTGGCGCAGATACGCAGTATTTT. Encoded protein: CASSLENRAGADTQYF.

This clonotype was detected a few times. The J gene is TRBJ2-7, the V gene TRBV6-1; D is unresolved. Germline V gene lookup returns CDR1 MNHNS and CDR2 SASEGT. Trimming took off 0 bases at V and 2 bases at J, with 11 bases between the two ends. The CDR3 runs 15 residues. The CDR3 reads CASSEAGFRTYEQYF. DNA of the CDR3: TGTGCCAGCAGTGAAGCGGGATTCAGGACCTACGAGCAGTACTTC.

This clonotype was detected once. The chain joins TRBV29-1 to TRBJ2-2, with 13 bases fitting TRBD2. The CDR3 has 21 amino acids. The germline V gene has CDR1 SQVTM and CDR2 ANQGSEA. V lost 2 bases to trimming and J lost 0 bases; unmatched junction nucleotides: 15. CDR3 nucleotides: TGCAGCGTTGAAAGGTGTGGGACTAGCGGGACAGGGGCTTCGAACACCGGGGAGCTGTTTTTT. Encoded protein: CSVERCGTSGTGASNTGELFF.

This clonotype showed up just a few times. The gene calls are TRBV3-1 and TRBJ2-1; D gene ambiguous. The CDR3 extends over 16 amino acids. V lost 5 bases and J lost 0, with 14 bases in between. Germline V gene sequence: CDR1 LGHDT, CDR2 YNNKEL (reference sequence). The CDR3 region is CASSYRTHNSYNEQFF. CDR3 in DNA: TGTGCCAGCAGCTACAGAACGCATAACTCCTACAATGAGCAGTTCTTC.

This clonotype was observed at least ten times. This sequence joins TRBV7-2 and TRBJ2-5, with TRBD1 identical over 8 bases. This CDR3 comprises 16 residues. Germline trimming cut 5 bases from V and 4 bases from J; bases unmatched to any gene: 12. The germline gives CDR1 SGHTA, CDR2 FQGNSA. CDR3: CASSPLGQGLGETQYF. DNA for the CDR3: TGTGCCAGCAGCCCTCTAGGACAGGGTTTAGGAGAGACCCAGTACTTC.

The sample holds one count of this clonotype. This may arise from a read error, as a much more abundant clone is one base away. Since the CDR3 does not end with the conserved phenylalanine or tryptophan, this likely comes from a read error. The CDR3 spells CASSIIEYNEQFL. The CDR3 DNA follows: TGTGCCAGTAGTATTATTGAATACAATGAGCAGTTCTTG. The chain recombines TRBV19 with TRBJ2-1; D ambiguous. The CDR3 totals 13 residues. CDR1 and CDR2 from the germline V gene are LNHDA and SQIVND (reference sequence). V was shortened by 3 bases and J by 4 bases, with 7 bases between the two germline ends.

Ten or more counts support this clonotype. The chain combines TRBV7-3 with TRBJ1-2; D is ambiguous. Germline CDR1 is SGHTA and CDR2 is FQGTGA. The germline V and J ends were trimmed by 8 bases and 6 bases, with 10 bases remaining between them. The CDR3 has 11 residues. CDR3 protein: CASGSYNGYTF. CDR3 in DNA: TGTGCCAGCGGCAGTTATAATGGCTACACCTTC.

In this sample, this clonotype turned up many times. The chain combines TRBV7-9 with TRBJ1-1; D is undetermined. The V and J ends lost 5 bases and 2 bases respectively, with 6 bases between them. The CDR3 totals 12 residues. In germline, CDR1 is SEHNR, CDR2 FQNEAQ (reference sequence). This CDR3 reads CASSPINTEAFF. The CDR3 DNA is TGTGCCAGCAGCCCTATTAACACTGAAGCTTTCTTT. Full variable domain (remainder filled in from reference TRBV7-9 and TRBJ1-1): DTGVSQNPRHKITKRGQNVTFRCDPISEHNRLYWYRQTLGQGPEFLTYFQNEAQLEKSRLLSDRFSAERPKGSFSTLEIQRTEQGDSAMYLCASSPINTEAFFGQGTRLTVV.